This passage covers 4 T cell receptor beta chains from one sample sequenced in a study of blood T cell repertoires in COVID-19. Sequencing used immunoSEQ multiplex PCR; TCRdb keeps in-frame clones, though not all of them. The table has some 500,000 clones, approximately 90% seen once; the top ten hold 1.8%. The sequencing input was PBMCs or T cells enriched from blood (not recorded which). The receptor source for this set is a woman in her thirties or forties who had recovered from COVID-19.

The CDR3 nucleotides read TGTGCCAGCAGAAGACTAGCGGGAGTCCCAGATACGCAGTATTTT. Translation: CASRRLAGVPDTQYF. The chain joins TRBV27 to TRBJ2-3; 12 bases are a match to TRBD2. The V gene end was trimmed by 6 bases and the J gene end by 4 bases; junction bases not matched to a gene: 5. Per the germline V gene, CDR1 is MNHEY and CDR2 is SMNVEV (reference sequence). The CDR3 covers 15 residues.

V and J are TRBV4-3 and TRBJ2-1, with D perhaps matching TRBD1 (5 bases). Trimming removed 0 bases at V and 9 bases at J, with 9 bases between. This CDR3 region has 13 residues. Germline V gene lookup returns CDR1 LGHNA and CDR2 YSLEER. CDR3 sequence: CASSQDPGLEQFF. CDR3 DNA: TGCGCCAGCAGCCAAGATCCAGGGCTTGAGCAGTTCTTC.

The chain carries TRBV5-5 and TRBJ2-5; D is possibly TRBD2 (5 bases). V lost 2 bases and J 5 bases, leaving 10 bases between the germline ends. The CDR3 consists of 13 residues. The germline V gene encodes CDR1 SGHKS and CDR2 YYEKEE (reference sequence). The CDR3 region is CASSLPGKETQYF. The CDR3 DNA sequence: TGTGCCAGCAGCTTACCGGGAAAGGAGACCCAGTACTTC.

V usage is TRBV12-3 or TRBV12-4 and J usage is TRBJ2-5; 7 bases are a match to TRBD1. V trimming: 7 bases; J trimming: 6 bases; junction bases outside the gene matches: 5. This CDR3 is 12 amino acids long. This chain's CDR3 is CASTTTGKTQYF. The DNA of the CDR3 is TGTGCCAGCACCACGACAGGGAAGACCCAGTACTTC.